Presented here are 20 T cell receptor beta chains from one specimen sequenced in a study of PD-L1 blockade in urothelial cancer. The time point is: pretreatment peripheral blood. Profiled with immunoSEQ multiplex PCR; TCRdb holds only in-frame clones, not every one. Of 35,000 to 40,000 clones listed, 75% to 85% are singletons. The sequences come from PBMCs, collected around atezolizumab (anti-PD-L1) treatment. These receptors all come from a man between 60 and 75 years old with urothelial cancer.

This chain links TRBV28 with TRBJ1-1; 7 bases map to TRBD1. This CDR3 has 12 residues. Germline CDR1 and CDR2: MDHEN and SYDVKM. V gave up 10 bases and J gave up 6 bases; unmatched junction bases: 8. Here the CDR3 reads CATRTGGSEAFF. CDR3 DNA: TGTGCCACCAGGACAGGAGGTTCTGAAGCTTTCTTT. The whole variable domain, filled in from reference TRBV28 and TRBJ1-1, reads DVKVTQSSRYLVKRTGEKVFLECVQDMDHENMFWYRQDPGLGLRLIYFSYDVKMKEKGDIPEGYSVSREKKERFSLILESASTNQTSMYLCATRTGGSEAFFGQGTRLTVV.

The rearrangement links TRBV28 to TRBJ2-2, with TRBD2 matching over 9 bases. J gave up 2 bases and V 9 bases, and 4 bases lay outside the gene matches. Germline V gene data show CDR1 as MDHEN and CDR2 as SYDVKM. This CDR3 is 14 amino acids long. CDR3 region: CASERGDNTGELFF. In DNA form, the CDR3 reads TGTGCCAGTGAGCGGGGGGATAACACCGGGGAGCTGTTTTTT. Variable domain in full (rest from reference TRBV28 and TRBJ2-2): DVKVTQSSRYLVKRTGEKVFLECVQDMDHENMFWYRQDPGLGLRLIYFSYDVKMKEKGDIPEGYSVSREKKERFSLILESASTNQTSMYLCASERGDNTGELFFGEGSRLTVL.

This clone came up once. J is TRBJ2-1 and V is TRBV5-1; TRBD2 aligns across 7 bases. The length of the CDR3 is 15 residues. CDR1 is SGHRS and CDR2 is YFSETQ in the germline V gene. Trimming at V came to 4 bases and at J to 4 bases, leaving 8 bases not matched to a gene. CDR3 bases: TGCGCCAGCAGCCCCTCGGCGGGGGTTTACAATGAGCAGTTCTTC. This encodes CASSPSAGVYNEQFF. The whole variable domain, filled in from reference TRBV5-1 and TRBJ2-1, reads KAGVTQTPRYLIKTRGQQVTLSCSPISGHRSVSWYQQTPGQGLQFLFEYFSETQRNKGNFPGRFSGRQFSNSRSEMNVSTLELGDSALYLCASSPSAGVYNEQFFGPGTRLTVL.

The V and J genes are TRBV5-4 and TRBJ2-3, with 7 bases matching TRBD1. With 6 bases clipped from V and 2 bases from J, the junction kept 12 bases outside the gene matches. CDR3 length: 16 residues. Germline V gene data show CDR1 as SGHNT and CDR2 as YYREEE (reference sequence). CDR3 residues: CASTSGTGVFTDTQYF. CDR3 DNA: TGTGCCAGCACCTCCGGAACAGGGGTTTTCACAGATACGCAGTATTTT.

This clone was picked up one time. The CDR3 DNA follows: TGTGCCAGCAGCCAAGGACAGACTAGCACAGATACGCAGTATTTT. This sequence encodes CASSQGQTSTDTQYF. V gene TRBV14 combines with J gene TRBJ2-3; a possible D gene is TRBD1 (5 bases). The CDR3 length is 15 residues. Trimming removed 1 base from V and 0 bases from J, with 8 bases in between. The V gene's germline CDR1 is SGHDN and CDR2 FVKESK.

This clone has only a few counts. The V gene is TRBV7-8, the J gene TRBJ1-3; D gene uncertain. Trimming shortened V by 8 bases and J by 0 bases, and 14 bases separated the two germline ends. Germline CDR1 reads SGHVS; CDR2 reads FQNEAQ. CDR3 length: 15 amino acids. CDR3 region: CASGMPAGSGNTIYF. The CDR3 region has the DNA TGTGCCAGCGGGATGCCAGCGGGCTCTGGAAACACCATATATTTT.

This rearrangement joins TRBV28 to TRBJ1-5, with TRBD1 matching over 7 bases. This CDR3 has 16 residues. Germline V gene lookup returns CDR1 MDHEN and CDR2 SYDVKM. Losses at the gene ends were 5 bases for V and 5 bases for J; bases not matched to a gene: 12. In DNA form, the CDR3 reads TGTGCCAGCAGTGCCGCAGGTACAGGGGAGCATCAGCCCCAGCATTTT. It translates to CASSAAGTGEHQPQHF.

The chain's CDR3 is CASRRTGGSYGYTF. In DNA, the CDR3 is TGTGCCAGCAGGCGGACAGGGGGCAGCTATGGCTACACCTTC. The chain carries TRBV6-5 and TRBJ1-2; 11 bases line up with TRBD1. The J segment lost 4 bases and the V segment lost 6 bases, leaving 4 bases of the junction unmatched. Germline assignment: CDR1 MNHEY and CDR2 SVGAGI. This CDR3 is built from 14 residues.

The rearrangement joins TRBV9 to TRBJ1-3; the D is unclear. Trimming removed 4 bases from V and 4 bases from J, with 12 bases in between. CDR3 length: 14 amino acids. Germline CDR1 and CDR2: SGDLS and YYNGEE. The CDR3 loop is CASSTVGEGNTIYF. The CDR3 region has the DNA TGTGCCAGCAGCACCGTGGGCGAGGGAAACACCATATATTTT.

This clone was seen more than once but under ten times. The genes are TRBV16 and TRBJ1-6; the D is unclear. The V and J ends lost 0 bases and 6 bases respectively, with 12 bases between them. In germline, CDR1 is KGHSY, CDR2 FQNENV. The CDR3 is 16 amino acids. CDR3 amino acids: CASSQSIQWVNSPLHF. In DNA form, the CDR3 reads TGTGCCAGCAGCCAATCGATACAGTGGGTTAATTCACCCCTCCACTTT.

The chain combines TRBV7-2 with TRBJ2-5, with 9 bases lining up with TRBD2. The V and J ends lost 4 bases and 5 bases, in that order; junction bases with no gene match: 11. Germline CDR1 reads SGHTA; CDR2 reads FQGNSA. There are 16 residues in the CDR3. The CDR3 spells CASSYWGRGGLETQYF. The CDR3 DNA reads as TGTGCCAGCAGCTATTGGGGGCGGGGGGGCCTCGAGACCCAGTACTTC.

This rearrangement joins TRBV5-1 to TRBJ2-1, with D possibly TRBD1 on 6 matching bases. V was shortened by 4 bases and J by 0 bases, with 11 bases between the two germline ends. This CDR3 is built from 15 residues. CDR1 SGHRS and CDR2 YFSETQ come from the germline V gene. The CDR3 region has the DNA TGCGCCAGCAGCCCGGACAGCAGCTCCTACAATGAGCAGTTCTTC. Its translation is CASSPDSSSYNEQFF.

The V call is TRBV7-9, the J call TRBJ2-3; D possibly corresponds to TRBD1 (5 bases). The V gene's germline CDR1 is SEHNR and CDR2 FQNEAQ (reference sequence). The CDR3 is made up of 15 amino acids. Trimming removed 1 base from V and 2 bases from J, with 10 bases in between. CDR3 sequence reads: CASSLGQGYTDTQYF. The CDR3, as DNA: TGTGCCAGCAGCTTAGGTCAGGGTTACACAGATACGCAGTATTTT.

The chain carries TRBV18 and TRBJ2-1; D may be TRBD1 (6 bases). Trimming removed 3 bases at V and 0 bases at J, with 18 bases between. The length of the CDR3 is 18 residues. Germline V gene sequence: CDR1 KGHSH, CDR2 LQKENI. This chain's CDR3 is CASSPTGPGGLSYNEQFF. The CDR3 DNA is TGTGCCAGCTCACCTACAGGGCCCGGCGGCCTCTCCTACAATGAGCAGTTCTTC.

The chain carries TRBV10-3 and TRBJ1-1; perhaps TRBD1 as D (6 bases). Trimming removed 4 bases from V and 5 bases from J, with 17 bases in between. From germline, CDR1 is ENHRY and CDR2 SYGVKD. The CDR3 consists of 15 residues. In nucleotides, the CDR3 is TGTGCCATCAGTGTGTCAGGGGCAATGCGGACTGAAGCTTTCTTT. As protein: CAISVSGAMRTEAFF.

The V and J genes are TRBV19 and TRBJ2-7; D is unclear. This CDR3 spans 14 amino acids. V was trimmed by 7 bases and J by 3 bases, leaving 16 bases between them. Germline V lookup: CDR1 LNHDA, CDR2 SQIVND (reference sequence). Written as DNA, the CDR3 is TGTGCCAGTAAGCAGACCCCAGGAAGCTACGAGCAGTACTTC. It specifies CASKQTPGSYEQYF.

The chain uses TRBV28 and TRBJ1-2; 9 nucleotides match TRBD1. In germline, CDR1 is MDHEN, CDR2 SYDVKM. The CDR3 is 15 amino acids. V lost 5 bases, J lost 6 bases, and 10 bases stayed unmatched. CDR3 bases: TGTGCCAGCAGTACACCGGGACAGGGAGGTGATGGCTACACCTTC. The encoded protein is CASSTPGQGGDGYTF.

The CDR3 reads CASSQLASGGLRTDTQYF. In nucleotides, the CDR3 is TGCGCCAGCAGCCAACTCGCTAGCGGGGGGCTCCGCACAGATACGCAGTATTTT. The V and J genes are TRBV4-1 and TRBJ2-3, with 11 bases fitting TRBD2. The V gene's germline CDR1 is MGHRA and CDR2 YSYEKL. The CDR3 loop spans 18 amino acids. V lost 2 bases to trimming and J lost 1 base; unmatched junction nucleotides: 8.

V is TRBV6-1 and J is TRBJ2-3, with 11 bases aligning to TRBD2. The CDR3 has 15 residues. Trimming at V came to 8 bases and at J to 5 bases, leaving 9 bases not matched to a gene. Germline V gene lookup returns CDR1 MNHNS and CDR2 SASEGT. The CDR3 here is CASRIAGGKGDTQYF. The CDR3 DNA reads TGTGCCAGCCGAATAGCGGGGGGGAAGGGAGATACGCAGTATTTT.

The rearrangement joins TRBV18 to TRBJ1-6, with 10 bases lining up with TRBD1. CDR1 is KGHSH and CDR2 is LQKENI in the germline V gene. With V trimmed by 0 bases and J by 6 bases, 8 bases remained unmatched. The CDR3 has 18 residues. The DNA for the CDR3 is TGTGCCAGCTCACCACCTGTGACAGGGGGCTTCCTTAATTCACCCCTCCACTTT. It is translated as CASSPPVTGGFLNSPLHF.